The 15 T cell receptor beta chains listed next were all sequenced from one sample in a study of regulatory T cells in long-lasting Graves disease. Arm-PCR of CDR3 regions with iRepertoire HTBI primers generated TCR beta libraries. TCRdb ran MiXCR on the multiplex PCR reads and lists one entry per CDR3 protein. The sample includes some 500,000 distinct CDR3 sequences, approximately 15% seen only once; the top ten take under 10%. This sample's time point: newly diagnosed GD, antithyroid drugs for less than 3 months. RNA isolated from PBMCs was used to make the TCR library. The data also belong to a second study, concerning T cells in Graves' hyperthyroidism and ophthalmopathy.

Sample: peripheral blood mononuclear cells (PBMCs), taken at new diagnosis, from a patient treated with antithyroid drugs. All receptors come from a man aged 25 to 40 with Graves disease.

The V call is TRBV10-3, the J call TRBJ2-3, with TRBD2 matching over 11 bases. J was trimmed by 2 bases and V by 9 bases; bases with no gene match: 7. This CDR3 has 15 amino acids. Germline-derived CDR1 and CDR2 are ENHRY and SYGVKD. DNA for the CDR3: TGTGCCATTAAGCCGGGACTAGCGGTCACAGATACGCAGTATTTT. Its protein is CAIKPGLAVTDTQYF.

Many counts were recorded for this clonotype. CDR3 sequence (DNA): TGTGCCAGCAGACCCTCTAGCGGGAGAGCCACAGATACGCAGTATTTT. Amino acids: CASRPSSGRATDTQYF. The chain recombines TRBV6-1 with TRBJ2-3; 10 bases fit TRBD2. The V and J ends lost 6 bases and 2 bases, in that order; junction bases with no gene match: 8. This CDR3 spans 16 amino acids. Germline V gene lookup returns CDR1 MNHNS and CDR2 SASEGT.

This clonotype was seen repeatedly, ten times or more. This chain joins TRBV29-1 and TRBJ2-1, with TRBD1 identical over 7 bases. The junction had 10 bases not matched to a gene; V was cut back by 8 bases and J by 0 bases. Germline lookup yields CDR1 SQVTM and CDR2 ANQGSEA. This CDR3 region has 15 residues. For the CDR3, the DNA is TGCAGCATCTCCGGCCGGGACAGCTCCTACAATGAGCAGTTCTTC. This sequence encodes CSISGRDSSYNEQFF.

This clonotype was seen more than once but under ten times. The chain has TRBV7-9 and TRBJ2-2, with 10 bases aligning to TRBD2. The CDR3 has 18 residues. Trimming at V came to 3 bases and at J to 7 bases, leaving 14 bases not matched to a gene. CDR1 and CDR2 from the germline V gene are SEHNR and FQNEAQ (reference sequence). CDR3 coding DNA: TGTGCCAGCAGCTTGGGGCCCGGGACTAGCGATCGAGACGGGGAGCTGTTTTTT. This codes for CASSLGPGTSDRDGELFF. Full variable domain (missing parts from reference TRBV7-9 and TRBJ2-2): DTGVSQNPRHKITKRGQNVTFRCDPISEHNRLYWYRQTLGQGPEFLTYFQNEAQLEKSRLLSDRFSAERPKGSFSTLEIQRTEQGDSAMYLCASSLGPGTSDRDGELFFGEGSRLTVL.

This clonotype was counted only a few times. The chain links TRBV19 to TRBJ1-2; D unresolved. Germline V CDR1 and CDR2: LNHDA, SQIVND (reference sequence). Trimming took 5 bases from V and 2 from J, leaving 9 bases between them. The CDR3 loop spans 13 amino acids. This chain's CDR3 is CASSRTSNYGYTF. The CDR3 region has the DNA TGTGCCAGTAGTCGGACGTCCAACTATGGCTACACCTTC. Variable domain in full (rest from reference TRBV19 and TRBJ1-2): DGGITQSPKYLFRKEGQNVTLSCEQNLNHDAMYWYRQDPGQGLRLIYYSQIVNDFQKGDIAEGYSVSREKKESFPLTVTSAQKNPTAFYLCASSRTSNYGYTFGSGTRLTVV.

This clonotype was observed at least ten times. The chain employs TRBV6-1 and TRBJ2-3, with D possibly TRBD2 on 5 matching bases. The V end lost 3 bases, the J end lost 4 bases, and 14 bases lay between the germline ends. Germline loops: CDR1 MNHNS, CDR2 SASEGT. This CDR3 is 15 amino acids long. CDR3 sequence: CASSERTPPPDTQYF. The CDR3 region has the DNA TGTGCCAGCAGTGAGCGGACTCCCCCCCCAGATACGCAGTATTTT.

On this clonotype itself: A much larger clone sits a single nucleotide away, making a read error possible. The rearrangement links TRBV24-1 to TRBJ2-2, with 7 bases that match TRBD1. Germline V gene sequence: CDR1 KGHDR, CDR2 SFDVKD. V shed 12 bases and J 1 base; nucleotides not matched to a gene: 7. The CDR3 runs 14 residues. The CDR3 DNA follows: TGTGCCGCCCAAGGGACAGAGAACACCGGGGAGCTGTTTTTT. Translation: CAAQGTENTGELFF.

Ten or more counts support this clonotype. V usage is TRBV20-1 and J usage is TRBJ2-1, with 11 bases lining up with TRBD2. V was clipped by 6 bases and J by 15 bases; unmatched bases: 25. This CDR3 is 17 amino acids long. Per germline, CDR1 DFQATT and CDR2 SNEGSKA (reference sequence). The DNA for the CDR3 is TGCAGTGCCGAACCACGGGGACGTCTAGCGGGAGGTCGCGTCCCGTTCTTC. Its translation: CSAEPRGRLAGGRVPFF.

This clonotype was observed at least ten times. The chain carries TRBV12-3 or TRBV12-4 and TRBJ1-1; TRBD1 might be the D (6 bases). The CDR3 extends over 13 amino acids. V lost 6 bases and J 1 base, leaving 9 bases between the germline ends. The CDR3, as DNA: TGTGCCAGCAGCTGGACAGAGAACACTGAAGCTTTCTTT. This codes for CASSWTENTEAFF.

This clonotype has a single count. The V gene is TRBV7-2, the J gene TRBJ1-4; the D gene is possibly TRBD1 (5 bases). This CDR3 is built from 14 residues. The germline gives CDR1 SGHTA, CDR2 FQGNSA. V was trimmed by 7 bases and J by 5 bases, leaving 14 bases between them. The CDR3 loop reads CASTFGGGNEKLFF. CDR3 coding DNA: TGTGCCAGCACTTTCGGGGGGGGAAATGAAAAACTGTTTTTT. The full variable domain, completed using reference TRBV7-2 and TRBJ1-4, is GAGVSQSPSNKVTEKGKDVELRCDPISGHTALYWYRQSLGQGLEFLIYFQGNSAPDKSGLPSDRFSAERTGGSVSTLTIQRTQQEDSAVYLCASTFGGGNEKLFFGSGTQLSVL.

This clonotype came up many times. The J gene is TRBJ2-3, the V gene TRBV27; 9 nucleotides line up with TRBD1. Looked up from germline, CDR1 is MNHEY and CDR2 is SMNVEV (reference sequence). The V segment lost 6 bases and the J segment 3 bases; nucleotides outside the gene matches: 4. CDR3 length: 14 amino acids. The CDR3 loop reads CASRLGQGTDTQYF. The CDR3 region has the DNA TGTGCCAGCAGATTAGGACAGGGGACAGATACGCAGTATTTT.

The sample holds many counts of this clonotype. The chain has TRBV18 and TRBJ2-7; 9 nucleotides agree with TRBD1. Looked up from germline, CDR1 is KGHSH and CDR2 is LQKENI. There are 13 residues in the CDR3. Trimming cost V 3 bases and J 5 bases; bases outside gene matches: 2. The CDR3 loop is CASSPGQGNEQYF. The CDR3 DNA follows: TGTGCCAGCTCACCCGGACAGGGGAACGAGCAGTACTTC.

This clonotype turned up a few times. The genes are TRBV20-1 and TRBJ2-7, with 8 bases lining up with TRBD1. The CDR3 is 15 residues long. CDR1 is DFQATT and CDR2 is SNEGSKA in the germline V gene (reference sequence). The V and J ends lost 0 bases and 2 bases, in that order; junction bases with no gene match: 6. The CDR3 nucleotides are TGCAGTGCTAGAGATTGGACAGGGTGGGCCTACGAGCAGTACTTC. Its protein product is CSARDWTGWAYEQYF.

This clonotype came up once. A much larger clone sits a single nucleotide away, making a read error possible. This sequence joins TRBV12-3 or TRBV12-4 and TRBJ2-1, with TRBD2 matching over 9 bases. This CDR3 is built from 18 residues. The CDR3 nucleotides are TGTGCCGGCAGTTTAATTGGCTCTAGCGGGACCTCCTACAATGAGCAGTTCTTC. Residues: CAGSLIGSSGTSYNEQFF.

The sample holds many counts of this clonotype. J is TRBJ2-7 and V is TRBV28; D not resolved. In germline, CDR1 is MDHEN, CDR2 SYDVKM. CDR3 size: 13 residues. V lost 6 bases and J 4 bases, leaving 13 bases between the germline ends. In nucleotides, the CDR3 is TGTGCCAGCAGGGGGTTCCTCCTTTACGAGCAGTACTTC. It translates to CASRGFLLYEQYF.